The present entry profiles one T cell receptor (beta chain) with its context. The data were obtained in a study of blood T cell repertoires in COVID-19. In germline, CDR1 is SGDLS, CDR2 YYNGEE. The V segment lost 0 bases and the J segment 6 bases; nucleotides outside the gene matches: 7. The CDR3 covers 16 residues. Study processing details: The authors estimated nucleated cell counts from reference gene primer amplification. TCRdb keeps only in-frame clones here, not all; method: immunoSEQ multiplex PCR. V, J and clone size derive from that table, while D and trimming were established from the DNA sequence. Of 270,000 or so clones in the sample, 82% were seen once.

The sequenced material came from peripheral blood. The clonotype was recovered from a woman aged 18-29 years with acute or convalescent COVID-19. V is TRBV9 and J is TRBJ1-5; 9 bases are shared with TRBD1. The CDR3: CASSVGQGDSGQPQHF. As DNA, the CDR3 is TGTGCCAGCAGCGTAGGACAGGGGGATTCCGGTCAGCCCCAGCATTTT.